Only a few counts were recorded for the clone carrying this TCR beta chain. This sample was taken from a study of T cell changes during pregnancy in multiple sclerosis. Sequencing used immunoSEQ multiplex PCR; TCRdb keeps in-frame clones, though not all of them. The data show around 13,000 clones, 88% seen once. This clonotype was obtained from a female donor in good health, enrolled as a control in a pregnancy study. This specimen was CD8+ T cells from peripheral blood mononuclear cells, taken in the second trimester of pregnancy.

The CDR3 DNA is TGTGCCAGCAGCTTAAAAGGTCTACGGGATGAGCAGTTCTTC. Protein sequence: CASSLKGLRDEQFF. The chain has TRBV7-9 and TRBJ2-1; D is undetermined. This CDR3 has 14 amino acids. Germline loops: CDR1 SEHNR, CDR2 FQNEAQ (reference sequence). Trimming removed 2 bases at V and 8 bases at J, with 13 bases between.